These 32 T cell receptor beta chains share one sample of origin, sequenced in a study of blood T cell repertoires in COVID-19. The method was immunoSEQ multiplex PCR; TCRdb's version includes in-frame clones alone and lacks a portion of them. The sample holds 100,000 to 150,000 clones, around 84% seen once. The sequencing sample was made of PBMCs or T cells enriched from blood (not recorded which). These receptors originate from a man aged 40-50 years with acute COVID-19.

The V call is TRBV3-1 (or the pseudogene TRBV3-2), the J call TRBJ1-6; D not resolved. The germline gives CDR1 LGHDT, CDR2 YNNKEL (reference sequence). V was trimmed by 3 bases and J by 6 bases, leaving 9 bases between them. The CDR3 totals 14 residues. DNA of the CDR3: TGTGCCAGCAGCCATGCAGGTCCTAATTCACCCCTCCACTTT. Encoded protein: CASSHAGPNSPLHF.

The chain couples TRBV29-1 to TRBJ1-4, with 8 bases identical to TRBD1. The CDR3 spans 16 residues. The J segment lost 0 bases and the V segment lost 7 bases, leaving 10 bases of the junction unmatched. The germline V gene encodes CDR1 SQVTM and CDR2 ANQGSEA. In DNA, the CDR3 is TGCAGCGCCGGATCAGGGGGCTTAACAACTAATGAAAAACTGTTTTTT. Protein sequence: CSAGSGGLTTNEKLFF.

The V and J genes are TRBV5-1 and TRBJ1-1; D is unclear. The CDR3 sequence is 15 residues long. Between the trimmed V and J ends, which lost 0 bases and 0 bases, there was a span of 9 bases. Per the germline V gene, CDR1 is SGHRS and CDR2 is YFSETQ. The CDR3 protein is CASSLDRAMNTEAFF. The CDR3 coding sequence is TGCGCCAGCAGCTTGGATAGAGCCATGAACACTGAAGCTTTCTTT.

The V call is TRBV5-1, the J call TRBJ2-7; 9 bases are shared with TRBD1. V lost 2 bases, J lost 0 bases, and 3 bases stayed unmatched. The CDR3 covers 15 residues. Germline CDR1 reads SGHRS; CDR2 reads YFSETQ. CDR3 sequence: CASSFGQGSSYEQYF. CDR3 in DNA: TGCGCCAGCAGCTTTGGACAGGGGAGCTCCTACGAGCAGTACTTC.

This sequence joins TRBV6-1 and TRBJ1-1; perhaps TRBD1 as D (6 bases). This CDR3 is built from 12 residues. Germline values: CDR1 MNHNS, CDR2 SASEGT. The germline V and J ends were trimmed by 1 base and 10 bases, with 10 bases remaining between them. The CDR3 DNA sequence: TGTGCCAGCAGTGAAGGGCAGGGGCGAGCTTTCTTT. It is translated as CASSEGQGRAFF.

V is TRBV7-2 and J is TRBJ2-7; unclear D gene. V lost 2 bases, J lost 4 bases, and 6 bases lay in between. This CDR3 comprises 12 residues. Germline CDR1 SGHTA, CDR2 FQGNSA. This chain's CDR3 is CASSLSLYEQYF. As DNA, the CDR3 is TGTGCCAGCAGCTTATCCCTATACGAGCAGTACTTC.

The count of this clone is one. The chain uses TRBV18 and TRBJ2-3, with TRBD2 identical over 8 bases. Germline V gene sequence: CDR1 KGHSH, CDR2 LQKENI. The CDR3 has 14 residues. V trimming: 6 bases; J trimming: 5 bases; junction bases outside the gene matches: 7. In DNA, the CDR3 is TGTGCCAGCTCCCCTTTGGCGGGAGGAGATACGCAGTATTTT. This encodes CASSPLAGGDTQYF.

The V call is TRBV27, the J call TRBJ2-3; 9 bases are shared with TRBD2. CDR3 length: 16 residues. V lost 6 bases, J lost 0 bases, and 7 bases stayed unmatched. Germline CDR1 reads MNHEY; CDR2 reads SMNVEV (reference sequence). CDR3 residues: CASSPYGTSSTDTQYF. The CDR3 region has the DNA TGTGCCAGCAGCCCGTACGGGACTAGCAGCACAGATACGCAGTATTTT.

This chain links TRBV4-2 with TRBJ1-4; D is unresolved. The CDR3 loop spans 17 amino acids. Germline-derived CDR1 and CDR2 are LGHNA and YNFKEQ. V dropped 0 bases and J dropped 0 bases, with 11 bases sitting between them. The CDR3 sequence is CASSQDWLSATNEKLFF. The DNA for the CDR3 is TGTGCCAGCAGCCAAGACTGGTTGAGCGCAACTAATGAAAAACTGTTTTTT.

This chain joins TRBV28 and TRBJ2-2; a weak D match, TRBD2 (6 bases). V lost 3 bases to trimming and J lost 2 bases, with 7 bases between them. The CDR3 sequence is 14 residues long. Per germline, CDR1 MDHEN and CDR2 SYDVKM. The CDR3: CASSLGTNTGELFF. The CDR3 DNA sequence: TGTGCCAGCAGTTTGGGGACTAACACCGGGGAGCTGTTTTTT.

The gene calls are TRBV7-3 and TRBJ2-1, with D possibly being TRBD2 (5 bases). V lost 3 bases and J lost 0, with 9 bases in between. CDR1 SGHTA and CDR2 FQGTGA come from the germline V gene. CDR3 size: 15 residues. CDR3 sequence: CASSFDYLSYNEQFF. Here the CDR3 DNA reads TGTGCCAGCAGCTTTGACTACCTCTCCTACAATGAGCAGTTCTTC.

The chain links TRBV19 to TRBJ1-5; D possibly corresponds to TRBD1 (6 bases). The length of the CDR3 is 13 residues. Germline V gives CDR1 LNHDA, CDR2 SQIVND (reference sequence). Trimming took off 3 bases at V and 7 bases at J, with 10 bases between the two ends. For the CDR3, the DNA is TGTGCCAGTAGTATGGGGGGGGCACAGCCCCAGCATTTT. It specifies CASSMGGAQPQHF.

This sequence joins TRBV5-1 and TRBJ2-1; 9 positions match TRBD2. Germline V gene data show CDR1 as SGHRS and CDR2 as YFSETQ. The CDR3 contains 14 residues. V lost 6 bases, J lost 3 bases, and 4 bases stayed unmatched. As DNA, the CDR3 is TGCGCCAGCAAGCGGGGGGTAAACTACAATGAGCAGTTCTTC. As protein: CASKRGVNYNEQFF.

The chain carries TRBV18 and TRBJ1-3; D is possibly TRBD1 (6 bases). Looked up from germline, CDR1 is KGHSH and CDR2 is LQKENI. The CDR3 contains 14 residues. V was trimmed by 6 bases and J by 8 bases, leaving 17 bases between them. The DNA of the CDR3 is TGTGCCAGCTCGCCGCAGGGGTTTCGGGACACCATATATTTT. It is translated as CASSPQGFRDTIYF.

This clone was observed once. This chain uses TRBV5-1 with TRBJ2-7; 7 nucleotides align to TRBD1. V lost 5 bases, J lost 0 bases, and 5 bases stayed unmatched. In germline, CDR1 is SGHRS, CDR2 YFSETQ. The CDR3 is 14 amino acids. CDR3 in amino acids: CASRKGDSSYEQYF. CDR3 bases: TGCGCCAGCAGAAAGGGGGACAGCTCCTACGAGCAGTACTTC.

The chain has TRBV12-3 or TRBV12-4 and TRBJ2-3; D not resolved. This CDR3 spans 11 amino acids. Trimming left V 7 bases short and J 14 bases short, with 16 bases between. DNA of the CDR3: TGTGCCAGCACTTCAGAGGCCCGAAGGTATTTT. It is translated as CASTSEARRYF.

The DNA of the CDR3 is TGTGCCAGCAGGGTCGATTCGGGACAGGGAGTTGACGAGCAGTACTTC. This gives the protein CASRVDSGQGVDEQYF. The rearrangement uses TRBV7-9 and TRBJ2-7; TRBD1 agrees at 9 bases. Losses at the gene ends were 6 bases for V and 5 bases for J; bases not matched to a gene: 14. CDR1 and CDR2 from the germline V gene are SEHNR and FQNEAQ (reference sequence). The CDR3 is 16 residues long.

The V and J genes are TRBV5-1 and TRBJ2-2; 7 bases map to TRBD2. CDR3 size: 15 residues. Per the germline V gene, CDR1 is SGHRS and CDR2 is YFSETQ. The V gene end was trimmed by 2 bases and the J gene end by 5 bases; junction bases not matched to a gene: 6. CDR3 DNA sequence: TGCGCCAGCAGCTTACTCCACGGGGGGACCGGGGAGCTGTTTTTT. Protein: CASSLLHGGTGELFF.

This rearrangement joins TRBV9 to TRBJ1-1, with 7 bases aligning to TRBD1. J gave up 4 bases and V 0 bases, and 6 bases lay outside the gene matches. Germline V gene lookup returns CDR1 SGDLS and CDR2 YYNGEE. This CDR3 contains 15 residues. This chain's CDR3 is CASSVAGTVGTEAFF. The CDR3 nucleotides are TGTGCCAGCAGCGTAGCCGGGACAGTCGGCACTGAAGCTTTCTTT. Drawing the rest from reference TRBV9 and TRBJ1-1, the complete variable domain is DSGVTQTPKHLITATGQRVTLRCSPRSGDLSVYWYQQSLDQGLQFLIQYYNGEERAKGNILERFSAQQFPDLHSELNLSSLELGDSALYFCASSVAGTVGTEAFFGQGTRLTVV.

The chain joins TRBV30 to TRBJ2-7, with D unclear. Germline V gene data show CDR1 as GTSNPN and CDR2 as SVGIG (reference sequence). Trimming cost V 3 bases and J 2 bases, with 5 bases left between them. The CDR3 has 11 residues. The chain's CDR3 is CAWSRAYEQYF. For the CDR3, the DNA is TGTGCCTGGAGCCGAGCCTACGAGCAGTACTTC.

The chain is built from TRBV19 and TRBJ2-7; 8 bases agree with TRBD2. In germline, CDR1 is LNHDA, CDR2 SQIVND (reference sequence). With V trimmed by 0 bases and J by 5 bases, 9 bases remained unmatched. CDR3 length: 16 amino acids. CDR3 sequence reads: CASSIDSSGSRNEQYF. The CDR3 region has the DNA TGTGCCAGTAGTATAGATTCCAGCGGGAGTCGGAACGAGCAGTACTTC.

J is TRBJ2-2 and V is TRBV7-3; tentatively, D is TRBD2 (6 bases). The CDR3 is made up of 14 amino acids. Looked up from germline, CDR1 is SGHTA and CDR2 is FQGTGA. The CDR3 DNA is TGTGCAAGTGGGTCTAGCGCGAACACCGGGGAGCTGTTTTTT. It codes for CASGSSANTGELFF. The whole variable domain, filled in from reference TRBV7-3 and TRBJ2-2, reads GAGVSQTPSNKVTEKGKYVELRCDPISGHTALYWYRQSLGQGPEFLIYFQGTGAADDSGLPNDRFFAVRPEGSVSTLKIQRTERGDSAVYLCASGSSANTGELFFGEGSRLTVL.

The chain couples TRBV3-1 (or the pseudogene TRBV3-2) to TRBJ2-3, with 8 bases fitting TRBD2. The CDR3 is 16 amino acids. Germline trimming cut 3 bases from V and 2 bases from J; bases unmatched to any gene: 7. Germline CDR1 is LGHDT and CDR2 is YNNKEL (reference sequence). Written as DNA, the CDR3 is TGTGCCAGCAGCCAGGAACCGGGACTAGTCACAGATACGCAGTATTTT. Translation gives CASSQEPGLVTDTQYF.

The chain is built from TRBV19 and TRBJ1-1; D ambiguous. Trimming removed 5 bases from V and 4 bases from J, with 11 bases in between. CDR1 and CDR2 from the germline V gene are LNHDA and SQIVND (reference sequence). The CDR3 is made up of 13 amino acids. CDR3 in amino acids: CASSFVPGTEAFF. CDR3 sequence (DNA): TGTGCCAGTAGTTTTGTACCGGGCACTGAAGCTTTCTTT.

This chain connects TRBV20-1 to TRBJ1-2; D is perhaps TRBD1 (6 bases). The germline gives CDR1 DFQATT, CDR2 SNEGSKA (reference sequence). The CDR3 has 11 amino acids. The V end was cut by 7 bases, the J end by 8 bases, with 14 bases between. CDR3 nucleotides: TGCAGTGGAGGTTCAGGGGAAGGCTACACCTTC. Protein: CSGGSGEGYTF.

The chain combines TRBV30 with TRBJ1-3, with unresolved D. V gave up 0 bases and J gave up 4 bases, with 7 bases separating them. The CDR3 is made up of 13 amino acids. Germline CDR1 and CDR2: GTSNPN and SVGIG (reference sequence). CDR3 sequence reads: CAWSVLTGNTIYF. As DNA, the CDR3 is TGTGCCTGGAGTGTTCTAACCGGAAACACCATATATTTT.

The sample holds one count of this clone. The CDR3 reads CASSKRRGGLVALHF. CDR3 nucleotide sequence: TGTGCCAGCAGCAAACGGAGGGGAGGTCTTGTGGCCCTCCACTTT. This chain links TRBV21-1 with TRBJ1-6. TRBV21-1 is assigned pseudogene status. CDR3 length equals 15 residues.

This chain links TRBV5-1 with TRBJ2-3, with 7 bases fitting TRBD2. CDR1 and CDR2 from the germline V gene are SGHRS and YFSETQ. V lost 4 bases and J lost 3; bases outside the gene matches: 14. The CDR3 is 17 residues long. DNA of the CDR3: TGCGCCAGCAGCCCGATGGGGAGCGGGGTTAGGACAGATACGCAGTATTTT. Protein: CASSPMGSGVRTDTQYF.

V usage is TRBV3-1 (or the pseudogene TRBV3-2) and J usage is TRBJ1-2, with 8 bases matching TRBD1. The J segment lost 5 bases and the V segment lost 0 bases, leaving 8 bases of the junction unmatched. CDR1 and CDR2 from the germline V gene are LGHDT and YNNKEL (reference sequence). The CDR3 totals 16 residues. This chain's CDR3 is CASSQEDREGGYGYTF. The CDR3 bases are TGTGCCAGCAGCCAAGAGGACAGGGAAGGAGGGTATGGCTACACCTTC.

J is TRBJ1-5 and V is TRBV6-6; D is perhaps TRBD1 (5 bases). CDR3 length equals 12 residues. V shed 2 bases and J shed 6 bases, with 5 bases lying between them. The germline V gene has CDR1 MNHNY and CDR2 SVGAGI (reference sequence). The CDR3 is CASSYDSQPQHF. In DNA, the CDR3 is TGTGCCAGCAGTTACGACAGTCAGCCCCAGCATTTT.

The V and J genes are TRBV6-4 and TRBJ1-2; 9 nucleotides line up with TRBD1. The CDR3 loop spans 13 amino acids. Germline trimming cut 6 bases from V and 6 bases from J; bases unmatched to any gene: 5. Germline-derived CDR1 and CDR2 are MRHNA and SNTAGT. DNA for the CDR3: TGTGCCAGCAGCCCCGGGACAGGGAATGGCTACACCTTC. This encodes CASSPGTGNGYTF.

This sequence joins TRBV5-6 and TRBJ1-2; 7 bases are a match to TRBD1. From germline, CDR1 is SGHDT and CDR2 YYEEEE. The junction had 5 bases not matched to a gene; V was cut back by 4 bases and J by 2 bases. The CDR3 is 14 residues long. CDR3 in amino acids: CASSPTGPNYGYTF. In nucleotides, the CDR3 is TGTGCCAGCAGCCCGACAGGGCCCAACTATGGCTACACCTTC.